The 29 T cell receptor beta chains presented below share a single source sample, sequenced in a study of T cell responses to AZD1222 COVID-19 vaccine. Assay: immunoSEQ multiplex PCR; the TCRdb copy retains only in-frame clones and omits some. The table lists tens of thousands of clones, approximately 83% of them singletons. Sequencing was performed on peripheral blood, taken on day 0 of AZD1222 vaccination. The receptors originated from an adult in good health.

This clone was picked up a small number of times. The rearrangement joins TRBV3-1 (or the pseudogene TRBV3-2) to TRBJ2-1, with 8 bases identical to TRBD2. CDR3 size: 14 residues. Germline CDR1 reads LGHDT; CDR2 reads YNNKEL (reference sequence). J gave up 6 bases and V 7 bases, and 8 bases lay outside the gene matches. CDR3 amino acids: CASTRGLGVNEQFF. DNA for the CDR3: TGTGCCAGCACACGGGGACTAGGCGTCAATGAGCAGTTCTTC.

The chain combines TRBV19 with TRBJ2-7; D possibly corresponds to TRBD2 (5 bases). V was clipped by 1 base and J by 1 base, with 11 bases between them. The CDR3 is 15 amino acids. Germline CDR1 is LNHDA and CDR2 is SQIVND (reference sequence). The CDR3 spells CASSIVPPGSYEQYF. CDR3 sequence (DNA): TGTGCCAGTAGTATAGTTCCTCCGGGGTCCTACGAGCAGTACTTC.

This clone was seen ten or more times. The rearrangement uses TRBV7-9 and TRBJ2-7; a weak D match, TRBD2 (5 bases). V lost 5 bases and J 4 bases, leaving 15 bases between the germline ends. Germline assignment: CDR1 SEHNR and CDR2 FQNEAQ (reference sequence). The CDR3 has 14 residues. The CDR3 is CASSPAGELYEQYF. CDR3 nucleotides: TGTGCCAGCAGCCCCGCCGGGGAGCTATACGAGCAGTACTTC. Full variable domain (rest looked up from reference TRBV7-9 and TRBJ2-7): DTGVSQNPRHKITKRGQNVTFRCDPISEHNRLYWYRQTLGQGPEFLTYFQNEAQLEKSRLLSDRFSAERPKGSFSTLEIQRTEQGDSAMYLCASSPAGELYEQYFGPGTRLTVT.

The chain combines TRBV24-1 with TRBJ1-5; D is possibly TRBD1 (6 bases). Trimming left V 4 bases short and J 1 base short, with 16 bases between. Germline CDR1 KGHDR, CDR2 SFDVKD. This CDR3 has 17 amino acids. The CDR3 region is CATSEHTGLGSNQPQHF. The CDR3, as DNA: TGTGCCACCAGTGAACATACAGGGTTGGGGAGCAATCAGCCCCAGCATTTT.

The rearrangement uses TRBV28 and TRBJ1-2; D unclear. Germline V CDR1 and CDR2: MDHEN, SYDVKM. The V and J ends lost 4 bases and 12 bases respectively, with 15 bases between them. The length of the CDR3 is 12 residues. CDR3 bases: TGTGCCAGCAGTTCAACGGAGCGAGGGAACACCTTC. Protein sequence: CASSSTERGNTF.

The chain has TRBV5-1 and TRBJ2-3; D is perhaps TRBD1 (6 bases). Trimming removed 6 bases from V and 0 bases from J, with 14 bases in between. The CDR3 is made up of 15 amino acids. Germline assignment: CDR1 SGHRS and CDR2 YFSETQ. CDR3 region: CASTAGTLSTDTQYF. CDR3 in DNA: TGCGCCAGCACTGCCGGGACACTGAGCACAGATACGCAGTATTTT.

Only a few counts were recorded for this clone. The J gene is TRBJ2-1, the V gene TRBV7-2; TRBD2 matches 10 bases. Trimming at V came to 3 bases and at J to 6 bases, leaving 14 bases not matched to a gene. CDR3 length: 18 residues. CDR1 and CDR2 (germline): SGHTA, FQGNSA. CDR3 in amino acids: CASSLSVAGGTLTNEQFF. CDR3 coding DNA: TGTGCCAGCAGCTTGTCGGTAGCGGGGGGCACCCTAACCAATGAGCAGTTCTTC.

This sequence joins TRBV19 and TRBJ1-1, with no clear D. Germline assignment: CDR1 LNHDA and CDR2 SQIVND (reference sequence). The V end was cut by 4 bases, the J end by 1 base, with 10 bases between. The CDR3 totals 14 residues. The CDR3 here is CASSRITENTEAFF. The CDR3, as DNA: TGTGCCAGTAGTAGAATCACGGAGAACACTGAAGCTTTCTTT.

This clone was counted once. V usage is TRBV7-2 and J usage is TRBJ2-2; 7 bases align to TRBD1. The CDR3 has 15 residues. V was clipped by 8 bases and J by 4 bases; unmatched bases: 10. Germline CDR1 reads SGHTA; CDR2 reads FQGNSA. The DNA of the CDR3 is TGTGCCAGCTCACGGGACAGACTTCTCACCGGGGAGCTGTTTTTT. Residues: CASSRDRLLTGELFF.

V gene TRBV15 combines with J gene TRBJ1-5, with 7 bases that match TRBD1. Germline V gene data show CDR1 as LNHNV and CDR2 as YYDKDF (reference sequence). This CDR3 has 14 residues. Germline trimming cut 9 bases from V and 6 bases from J; bases unmatched to any gene: 11. The CDR3: CATAQMRGLQPQHF. The CDR3 DNA reads TGTGCCACTGCCCAAATGAGGGGGCTTCAGCCCCAGCATTTT.

The V and J genes are TRBV27 and TRBJ2-1, with D perhaps matching TRBD2 (6 bases). V gave up 2 bases and J gave up 15 bases, with 17 bases separating them. CDR3 size: 13 residues. Germline V gene data show CDR1 as MNHEY and CDR2 as SMNVEV (reference sequence). CDR3 loop: CASSLNHGGPGFF. As DNA, the CDR3 is TGTGCCAGCAGTTTAAACCACGGAGGGCCTGGGTTCTTC.

The chain uses TRBV12-3 or TRBV12-4 and TRBJ2-7; D is unresolved. The CDR3 contains 13 residues. V was pared by 6 bases and J by 3 bases, with 12 bases between. The CDR3 DNA is TGTGCCAGCAGACGGACGCAAGACTACGAGCAGTACTTC. It specifies CASRRTQDYEQYF.

J is TRBJ1-4 and V is TRBV2; D ambiguous. The V gene's germline CDR1 is SNHLY and CDR2 FYNNEI. This CDR3 is 16 amino acids long. V shed 4 bases and J shed 0 bases, with 12 bases lying between them. This CDR3 reads CASSVEGIATNEKLFF. The DNA for the CDR3 is TGTGCCAGCAGTGTAGAAGGGATTGCAACTAATGAAAAACTGTTTTTT.

This chain connects TRBV5-1 to TRBJ2-1, with 8 bases lining up with TRBD2. The CDR3 loop spans 16 amino acids. J gave up 9 bases and V 4 bases, and 15 bases lay outside the gene matches. CDR1 and CDR2 (germline): SGHRS, YFSETQ. The CDR3 reads CASSPRSRAGGGEQFF. CDR3 sequence (DNA): TGCGCCAGCAGCCCCCGATCGCGGGCGGGGGGAGGTGAGCAGTTCTTC. Filled out from reference TRBV5-1 and TRBJ2-1, the complete variable domain reads KAGVTQTPRYLIKTRGQQVTLSCSPISGHRSVSWYQQTPGQGLQFLFEYFSETQRNKGNFPGRFSGRQFSNSRSEMNVSTLELGDSALYLCASSPRSRAGGGEQFFGPGTRLTVL.

Only a few counts were recorded for this clone. The chain employs TRBV9 and TRBJ2-3, with 7 bases aligning to TRBD1. Germline V CDR1 and CDR2: SGDLS, YYNGEE. The CDR3 is 14 amino acids. With V trimmed by 4 bases and J by 6 bases, 8 bases remained unmatched. The CDR3 region is CASSTWTGGDTQYF. In DNA, the CDR3 is TGTGCCAGCAGCACCTGGACAGGCGGGGATACGCAGTATTTT. The whole variable domain, filled in from reference TRBV9 and TRBJ2-3, reads DSGVTQTPKHLITATGQRVTLRCSPRSGDLSVYWYQQSLDQGLQFLIQYYNGEERAKGNILERFSAQQFPDLHSELNLSSLELGDSALYFCASSTWTGGDTQYFGPGTRLTVL.

For the CDR3, the DNA is TGCGCCAGCAGCTCCTCAGGGAAATACTCTGGAAACACCATATATTTT. Its translation: CASSSSGKYSGNTIYF. The V and J genes are TRBV5-1 and TRBJ1-3; the D gene is possibly TRBD1 (5 bases). This CDR3 comprises 16 residues. V gave up 3 bases and J gave up 0 bases, with 13 bases separating them. Germline V gene lookup returns CDR1 SGHRS and CDR2 YFSETQ.

The CDR3 region has the DNA TGCAGCGTTGGGTTCCCGCCTTATGGCTACACCTTC. This sequence encodes CSVGFPPYGYTF. V gene TRBV29-1 combines with J gene TRBJ1-2; unclear D gene. This CDR3 comprises 12 residues. Per germline, CDR1 SQVTM and CDR2 ANQGSEA. Deletions cut 4 bases from V and 5 bases from J, with 11 bases between.

The chain combines TRBV6-1 with TRBJ2-7, with D perhaps matching TRBD1 or TRBD2 (6 bases each). Germline V gene data show CDR1 as MNHNS and CDR2 as SASEGT. Trimming removed 3 bases from V and 3 bases from J, with 12 bases in between. There are 14 residues in the CDR3. CDR3 loop: CASSDWGAGYEQYF. CDR3 DNA sequence: TGTGCCAGCAGTGATTGGGGGGCCGGCTACGAGCAGTACTTC.

The chain has TRBV9 and TRBJ2-5, with 8 positions matching TRBD1. With 1 base clipped from V and 1 base from J, the junction kept 6 bases outside the gene matches. The CDR3 runs to 16 residues. CDR1 SGDLS and CDR2 YYNGEE come from the germline V gene. CDR3 in DNA: TGTGCCAGCAGCGTATCCCTTGGACAGGGCCAAGAGACCCAGTACTTC. It is translated as CASSVSLGQGQETQYF.

The chain recombines TRBV5-6 with TRBJ2-7; D remains unclear. The CDR3 runs 14 residues. Trimming cost V 1 base and J 1 base, with 9 bases left between them. The V gene's germline CDR1 is SGHDT and CDR2 YYEEEE. The CDR3 loop is CASSLLVGSYEQYF. The CDR3 DNA reads TGTGCCAGCAGCTTGTTGGTCGGATCCTACGAGCAGTACTTC.

The rearrangement links TRBV28 to TRBJ1-1; TRBD1 might be the D (6 bases). Germline loops: CDR1 MDHEN, CDR2 SYDVKM. The CDR3 length is 15 residues. V was shortened by 4 bases and J by 1 base, with 13 bases between the two germline ends. The DNA of the CDR3 is TGTGCCAGCAGTTATAGGGGGACTCCGAACACTGAAGCTTTCTTT. Protein sequence: CASSYRGTPNTEAFF.

This chain joins TRBV27 and TRBJ2-1; D may match TRBD1 or TRBD2 (5 bases each). Germline V gene lookup returns CDR1 MNHEY and CDR2 SMNVEV (reference sequence). The CDR3 loop spans 15 amino acids. The ends were cut back, 8 bases at V and 0 bases at J, with 14 bases in the middle. DNA of the CDR3: TGTGCCAGCCGAATCCCAGGGAGCTCCTACAATGAGCAGTTCTTC. Encoded protein: CASRIPGSSYNEQFF.

The CDR3, as DNA: TGCGCCAGCAGCCCCTGGACAGGGAGCTCTGGAAACACCATATATTTT. Its protein product is CASSPWTGSSGNTIYF. The rearrangement joins TRBV5-1 to TRBJ1-3, with 8 bases that match TRBD1. The CDR3 loop spans 16 amino acids. Germline lookup yields CDR1 SGHRS and CDR2 YFSETQ. V gave up 4 bases and J gave up 0 bases; unmatched junction bases: 6.

This chain uses TRBV4-1 with TRBJ2-2; maybe TRBD2 (6 bases). Trimming shortened V by 2 bases and J by 2 bases, and 15 bases separated the two germline ends. Germline CDR1 and CDR2: MGHRA and YSYEKL. The CDR3 consists of 17 residues. The CDR3 protein is CASSQKGTGINTGELFF. The CDR3 coding sequence is TGCGCCAGCAGCCAAAAGGGGACTGGGATTAACACCGGGGAGCTGTTTTTT.

This chain links TRBV7-2 with TRBJ2-2, with D perhaps assigned TRBD1 or TRBD2 (5 bases each). The V gene lost 1 base and the J gene lost 6 bases, with 15 bases spanning the gap. The germline V gene encodes CDR1 SGHTA and CDR2 FQGNSA. The CDR3 length is 16 residues. CDR3 loop: CASSLGPRVGAGELFF. The CDR3 bases are TGTGCCAGCAGCTTAGGGCCCAGGGTGGGGGCCGGGGAGCTGTTTTTT.

This clone appeared a few times. The chain combines TRBV6-2 or TRBV6-3 with TRBJ2-5; D possibly corresponds to TRBD2 (5 bases). CDR1 and CDR2 from the germline V gene are MNHEY and SVGEGT. Trimming left V 6 bases short and J 1 base short, with 21 bases between. The CDR3 contains 17 residues. In nucleotides, the CDR3 is TGTGCCAGCAGCTATCCGGCGGGCCGCCGTCTCCAAGAGACCCAGTACTTC. The encoded protein is CASSYPAGRRLQETQYF.

The chain links TRBV5-1 to TRBJ1-2, with a possible D match to TRBD1 (5 bases). This CDR3 is 14 amino acids long. Per germline, CDR1 SGHRS and CDR2 YFSETQ. V was trimmed by 0 bases and J by 4 bases, leaving 10 bases between them. DNA for the CDR3: TGCGCCAGCAGCTTGGATGGGGCTGTCTATGGCTACACCTTC. Translated, it gives CASSLDGAVYGYTF.

A note on this clone: The sample has other DNA sequences that encode this CDR3 too. This chain connects TRBV4-1 to TRBJ1-1; D remains ambiguous. CDR1 and CDR2 (germline): MGHRA, YSYEKL. This CDR3 is built from 14 residues. V gave up 1 base and J gave up 1 base, with 7 bases separating them. CDR3 residues: CASSQVAGNTEAFF. As DNA, the CDR3 is TGCGCCAGCAGCCAAGTGGCTGGGAACACTGAAGCTTTCTTT.

This sequence joins TRBV3-1 (or the pseudogene TRBV3-2) and TRBJ1-2, with D tentatively TRBD1 (6 bases). The ends were cut back, 6 bases at V and 9 bases at J, with 20 bases in the middle. Germline V gives CDR1 LGHDT, CDR2 YNNKEL (reference sequence). This CDR3 is built from 14 residues. The CDR3 nucleotides are TGTGCCAGCAGTCCCACCTACAGGGCACAAAGCTACACCTTC. This gives the protein CASSPTYRAQSYTF.